These T cell receptor beta chains were read from a single sample in a study of blood T cells in healthy people across ages. MiXCR was run by TCRdb on the 5' RACE reads, yielding one entry per CDR3 protein. The repertoire consists of under 2,000,000 distinct CDR3 sequences, with approximately 50% occurring once and the leading ten covering more than 2%. The sample taken for sequencing was blood. These receptor sequences come from a woman aged 40 to 50 in good health. Both conserved end residues are part of each CDR3. D genes are given only for firm matches. Rows may omit the clone size; those that give it use once, few, many or a size class.

TRBJ1-1,NA,NA,16,TRBV9,TGTGCCAGCAGCGTAGCTAGCAGCTACATGAACACTGAAGCTTTCTTT,CASSVASSYMNTEAFF
TRBJ2-7,TRBD2,NA,16,TRBV7-9,TGTGCCAGCAGCCCTGGGGAGGGATATTCTTGGGGCGAGCAGTACTTC,CASSPGEGYSWGEQYF
TRBJ2-1,TRBD1,NA,18,TRBV5-6,TGTGCCAGCAGCTTAGAACTTGGGACAGGGGGGATCGGGAGGGAGCAGTTCTTC,CASSLELGTGGIGREQFF
TRBJ1-5,NA,NA,16,TRBV6-5,TGTGCCAGCAGATCCGACAGCTCTGTTAGCAATCAGCCCCAGCATTTT,CASRSDSSVSNQPQHF
TRBJ2-5,NA,NA,16,TRBV25-1,TGTGCCAGCACAGGAGGGACGGGGTTGTGGCAAGAGACCCAGTACTTC,CASTGGTGLWQETQYF
TRBJ2-5,NA,NA,16,TRBV6-2/TRBV6-3,TGTGCCAGCGGGGCCGTTCTAGCAGGGCTGGTAAAGACCCAGTACTTC,CASGAVLAGLVKTQYF
TRBJ2-1,NA,NA,15,TRBV4-3,TGCGCCAGCGGCCAAGGGGGGGGACAGTACAATGAGCAGTTCTTC,CASGQGGGQYNEQFF
TRBJ1-3,NA,NA,16,TRBV4-2,TGTGCCAGCAGCCAAATAGGGACGAGTGGCGGAAACACCATATATTTT,CASSQIGTSGGNTIYF
TRBJ1-2,NA,NA,15,TRBV10-3,TGTGCCATCAGTGAGTCTCTGGGGGCCAACTATGGCTACACCTTC,CAISESLGANYGYTF
TRBJ2-5,NA,few,19,TRBV5-1,TGCGCCAGCAGCTTGCGCTTTGCGGGGGCCCCAACACTACAAGAGACCCAGTACTTC,CASSLRFAGAPTLQETQYF
TRBJ2-5,TRBD2,NA,16,TRBV7-8,TGTGCCAGCAGCTTACGTAGCGGGGGGTACCAAGAGACCCAGTACTTC,CASSLRSGGYQETQYF
TRBJ1-2,NA,few,11,TRBV20-1,TGCAGTAAGCTGGACAGCTATGGCTACACCTTC,CSKLDSYGYTF
TRBJ2-6,NA,NA,17,TRBV11-2,TGTGCCAGCAGTGGACAGTGGATTAGCTCTGGGGCCAACGTCCTGACTTTC,CASSGQWISSGANVLTF
TRBJ2-3,NA,NA,11,TRBV20-1,TGCAGTGCGATCGAGTCAGATACGCAGTATTTT,CSAIESDTQYF
TRBJ2-2,TRBD2,NA,18,TRBV9,TGTGCCAGCAGCGTAGCGGCTAGCGGGGGGGGCTACACCGGGGAGCTGTTTTTT,CASSVAASGGGYTGELFF
TRBJ1-2,TRBD1,NA,16,TRBV5-1,TGCGCCAGCAGTCCACATACCGGGACAGAACTCTATGGCTACACCTTC,CASSPHTGTELYGYTF
TRBJ2-1,TRBD2,few,16,TRBV7-2,TGTGCCAGCAGCTTCCGACTAGCGGGGGTCTACAATGAGCAGTTCTTC,CASSFRLAGVYNEQFF
TRBJ1-4,NA,NA,16,TRBV4-2,TGTGCCAGCAGCCCCCGGGACACCCCCTTAGTTGAAAAACTGTTTTTT,CASSPRDTPLVEKLFF
TRBJ2-3,NA,NA,13,TRBV7-2,TGTGCCAGCAGCACTAACAGGGTTGATACGCAGTATTTT,CASSTNRVDTQYF
TRBJ2-5,NA,NA,15,TRBV4-1,TGCGCCAACAGCCAAGGACACGTAAGGGGAGAGACCCAGTACTTC,CANSQGHVRGETQYF
TRBJ2-7,NA,NA,11,TRBV5-1,TGCGCCAGCAGATCCGGCGGGCGGCAGTACTTC,CASRSGGRQYF
TRBJ2-7,NA,once,15,TRBV20-1,TGCAGTGCTAGACCGACGGATCGAGGTGGTGATGAGCAGTACTTC,CSARPTDRGGDEQYF
TRBJ2-7,NA,NA,15,TRBV5-1,TGCGCCAGCAGCTCGGGACTCGGGGATCTATATGAGCAGTACTTC,CASSSGLGDLYEQYF
TRBJ2-1,NA,once,9,TRBV29-1,TGCAGCGTTTTCAATGAGCAGTTCTTC,CSVFNEQFF
TRBJ2-5,NA,NA,15,TRBV5-1,TGCGCCAGCAGCTTGGCCCAGGGGCGGTACAATGAGCAGTACTTC,CASSLAQGRYNEQYF
TRBJ2-7,NA,NA,19,TRBV5-1,TGCGCCAGCGGGGTTACGCCAGCGAGGGTAGGAGTTGTCTACAATGAGCAGTACTTC,CASGVTPARVGVVYNEQYF
TRBJ1-1,NA,NA,15,TRBV12-3/TRBV12-4,TGTGCCAGCAGTTTCTGGGGGTTTGGTAACACTGAAGCTTTCTTT,CASSFWGFGNTEAFF
TRBJ2-5,NA,once,11,TRBV6-5,TGTGCCAGCAGCAATACAATGACCCAGTACTTC,CASSNTMTQYF
TRBJ2-7,TRBD1,few,15,TRBV2,TGTGCCAGCAGTGCACGAACAGGGGGACGTGGGGAGCAGTACTTC,CASSARTGGRGEQYF
TRBJ2-7,NA,NA,13,TRBV20-1,TGCAGTGCCCCACAGGGGCGGGGGTACGAGCAGTACTTC,CSAPQGRGYEQYF
TRBJ2-6,NA,NA,16,TRBV5-4,TGTGCCAGCAGCGTGGATGCAGGCTCTGGGGCCAACGTCCTGACTTTC,CASSVDAGSGANVLTF
TRBJ1-5,NA,NA,13,TRBV7-2,TGTGCCAGCAGCGAGCGCGGGGGAAGGCCCCAGCATTTT,CASSERGGRPQHF
TRBJ1-2,NA,NA,14,TRBV6-2/TRBV6-3,TGTGCCAGCAGTTACGTCGGACAGCACTATGGCTACACCTTC,CASSYVGQHYGYTF
TRBJ2-3,TRBD2,NA,16,TRBV11-2,TGTGCCAGCAGCTATACTAGCGGGGGGCGCACAGATACGCAGTATTTT,CASSYTSGGRTDTQYF
TRBJ2-3,NA,NA,14,TRBV20-1,TGCAGTGCTAGGCCCAGTCCGGGCACAGATACGCAGTATTTT,CSARPSPGTDTQYF
TRBJ1-2,NA,NA,14,TRBV12-3/TRBV12-4,TGTGCCAGCAGTTTGGTCGGGGGAGTTAGCGGCTACACCTTC,CASSLVGGVSGYTF
TRBJ2-7,TRBD1,NA,14,TRBV27,TGTGCCAGCAGTTTACAGGGGGACGTCTACGAGCAGTACTTC,CASSLQGDVYEQYF
TRBJ2-3,NA,NA,15,TRBV4-3,TGCGCCAGCAGCCAGCAGGTTGCTAGCACAGATACGCAGTATTTT,CASSQQVASTDTQYF
TRBJ1-2,NA,few,14,TRBV25-1,TGTGCCAGCAGTGTTGGGCAGTCGTCCCATGGCTACACCTTC,CASSVGQSSHGYTF
TRBJ2-1,TRBD2,NA,20,TRBV3-1,TGTGCCAGCAGCCAAGTTGACGGGACTAGCGGGGGGAGCTCCTACAATGAGCAGTTCTTC,CASSQVDGTSGGSSYNEQFF
TRBJ2-7,NA,once,15,TRBV7-9,TGTGCCAGCAGCCGGAACCCCGGGGGACCCTACGAGCAGTACTTC,CASSRNPGGPYEQYF
TRBJ2-7,TRBD1,few,17,TRBV6-1,TGTGCCAGCAGCTTGGTTCTAGGGACAGGGGTAATAAATGAGCAGTACTTC,CASSLVLGTGVINEQYF
TRBJ1-4,NA,NA,14,TRBV18,TGTGCCAGCTCACCTTTGGAGGGGCATGAAAAACTGTTTTTT,CASSPLEGHEKLFF
TRBJ2-7,NA,many,12,TRBV29-1,TGCAGCGCTGTTGGGACCCTCTACGAGCAGTACTTC,CSAVGTLYEQYF
TRBJ2-1,NA,NA,12,TRBV24-1,TGTGCCACCAGTGATCGGCAGAATGAGCAGTTCTTC,CATSDRQNEQFF
TRBJ2-7,TRBD1,NA,16,TRBV28,TGTGCCAGCAGTTCAGACAGGGGGCCGGGCTCCTACGAGCAGTACTTC,CASSSDRGPGSYEQYF
TRBJ2-1,NA,few,16,TRBV15,TGTGCCACCAGCAGATTAATTAGAGGCAGAAACAATGAGCAGTTCTTC,CATSRLIRGRNNEQFF
TRBJ2-3,TRBD2,NA,17,TRBV7-2,TGTGCCAGCAGCTTATTCCGACCCGTGACTAGCCAAGATACGCAGTATTTT,CASSLFRPVTSQDTQYF
TRBJ2-5,TRBD1,NA,20,TRBV11-2,TGTGCCAGCAGCTTTACCTGGGGGGACAGGATCAATTCGGGACAAGAGACCCAGTACTTC,CASSFTWGDRINSGQETQYF
TRBJ1-5,NA,NA,15,TRBV4-3,TGCGCCAGCAGCCAAGATCACAACAGCTATCAGCCCCAGCATTTT,CASSQDHNSYQPQHF
TRBJ2-6,NA,NA,19,TRBV14,TGTGCCAGCAGCCCCTGGGACTCTCGAAATCCCTCTGGGGCCAACGTCCTGACTTTC,CASSPWDSRNPSGANVLTF
TRBJ2-4,TRBD1,NA,13,TRBV29-1,TGCAGCACCCAGCGGACAGGGGAAAACATTCAGTACTTC,CSTQRTGENIQYF
TRBJ2-1,TRBD2,NA,17,TRBV4-2,TGTGCCAGCAGCCCCGTTGGGTCTAGCGGGGGGACGAATGAGCAGTTCTTC,CASSPVGSSGGTNEQFF
TRBJ2-7,NA,few,13,TRBV27,TGTGCCAGCAGTGTCCTAGGTCACTACGAGCAGTACTTC,CASSVLGHYEQYF
TRBJ2-5,NA,NA,13,TRBV6-2/TRBV6-3,TGTGCCAGCAGTTCAGGGGCATTCGAGACCCAGTACTTC,CASSSGAFETQYF
TRBJ2-5,TRBD2,NA,17,TRBV4-1,TGCGCCAGCAGTCTCTCTCCGGGGGGTAGCGGGGGAGAGACCCAGTACTTC,CASSLSPGGSGGETQYF
TRBJ2-1,TRBD1,many,14,TRBV5-1,TGCGCCAGCAGCCGAGGACAGGGGGGGAATGAGCAGTTCTTC,CASSRGQGGNEQFF
TRBJ2-1,TRBD2,NA,16,TRBV5-1,TGCGCCAGCAGCTTGGGGATAGCGGGGGGATTAAATGAGCAGTTCTTC,CASSLGIAGGLNEQFF
TRBJ2-3,NA,NA,17,TRBV2,TGTGCCAGCAGTTCCCCCAGGGTCACCGGCGTAACAGATGCGCAGTATTTT,CASSSPRVTGVTDAQYF
TRBJ2-7,NA,NA,17,TRBV7-2,TGTGCCAGCAGCTTAGGACCCGCGGACGGTAGACTTTACGAGCAGTACTTC,CASSLGPADGRLYEQYF